The next 22 T cell receptor beta chains were all read from a single sample in a study of neurological immune-mediated disorders. In TCRdb, the 5' RACE reads were re-called with MiXCR into one record per CDR3 protein. The sample yields about 76,000 distinct CDR3 sequences, 17% seen once. The source material was PBMCs. These TCRs come from a woman aged 40 to 50 in good health.

In its sample, this clonotype was seen many times. This chain joins TRBV5-1 and TRBJ2-5; 10 nucleotides line up with TRBD1. The CDR3 has 15 residues. Per the germline V gene, CDR1 is SGHRS and CDR2 is YFSETQ. Trimming at V came to 2 bases and at J to 3 bases, leaving 4 bases not matched to a gene. CDR3 loop: CASSFSGTGEETQYF. As DNA, the CDR3 is TGCGCCAGCAGCTTCTCCGGGACAGGGGAAGAGACCCAGTACTTC. Full variable domain (outside the CDR3, taken from reference TRBV5-1 and TRBJ2-5): KAGVTQTPRYLIKTRGQQVTLSCSPISGHRSVSWYQQTPGQGLQFLFEYFSETQRNKGNFPGRFSGRQFSNSRSEMNVSTLELGDSALYLCASSFSGTGEETQYFGPGTRLLVL.

V is TRBV20-1 and J is TRBJ1-6; TRBD1 matches at 7 bases. CDR3 length equals 16 residues. V dropped 5 bases and J dropped 2; count of bases not matched to a gene: 9. Germline assignment: CDR1 DFQATT and CDR2 SNEGSKA (reference sequence). CDR3 sequence reads: CSARGQDRAYNSPLHF. The CDR3 coding sequence is TGCAGTGCTCGAGGACAGGACCGAGCCTATAATTCACCCCTCCACTTT.

This clonotype has at least ten counts. The chain has TRBV7-2 and TRBJ1-5, with 8 bases lining up with TRBD1. This CDR3 has 15 residues. The V segment lost 4 bases and the J segment 10 bases; nucleotides outside the gene matches: 12. CDR1 is SGHTA, CDR2 FQGNSA, per germline. CDR3 amino acids: CASSSGQGPYKPQHF. CDR3 in DNA: TGTGCCAGCAGCTCAGGACAGGGCCCTTATAAACCCCAGCATTTT.

This clonotype has at least ten counts. The chain recombines TRBV5-5 with TRBJ1-1; D remains unclear. The CDR3 consists of 14 residues. Germline CDR1 SGHKS, CDR2 YYEKEE (reference sequence). V dropped 1 base and J dropped 0 bases, with 7 bases sitting between them. This chain's CDR3 is CASSLTVMNTEAFF. CDR3 nucleotides: TGTGCCAGCAGCTTGACGGTGATGAACACTGAAGCTTTCTTT.

The sample holds many counts of this clonotype. V usage is TRBV5-1 and J usage is TRBJ2-1; no clear D gene. Germline-derived CDR1 and CDR2 are SGHRS and YFSETQ. V lost 5 bases and J lost 11, with 23 bases in between. CDR3 length equals 15 residues. The CDR3 reads CASRESGPANLQQFF. Here the CDR3 DNA reads TGCGCCAGCAGAGAATCCGGACCCGCCAATTTGCAGCAGTTCTTC.

At least ten counts were recorded for this clonotype. The chain uses TRBV2 and TRBJ1-2; TRBD1 aligns across 10 bases. Germline CDR1 is SNHLY and CDR2 is FYNNEI. The CDR3 has 13 amino acids. Trimming removed 6 bases from V and 7 bases from J; junction bases left unmatched: 5. CDR3 amino acids: CASSLGQGGGYTF. The CDR3 nucleotides read TGTGCCAGCAGCCTCGGACAGGGGGGTGGCTACACCTTC.

This clonotype has a count of ten or more. The chain couples TRBV20-1 to TRBJ1-5; D is unclear. V gave up 6 bases and J gave up 10 bases, with 10 bases separating them. The germline V gene has CDR1 DFQATT and CDR2 SNEGSKA (reference sequence). This CDR3 contains 10 residues. The CDR3 nucleotides are TGCAGTGCCTCCCTTTTCCCCCAGCATTTT. Its protein product is CSASLFPQHF.

This clonotype was recorded a few times. Since a much larger clone is just one base distant, this may be a read error. The chain employs TRBV5-1 and TRBJ2-5; the D gene is possibly TRBD1 (5 bases). Germline V gives CDR1 SGHRS, CDR2 YFSETQ. This CDR3 region has 14 residues. This CDR3 reads CASSLIPGQVTQYF. The CDR3 DNA is TGCGCCAGCAGCTTGATTCCAGGACAAGTGACCCAGTACTTC.

This clonotype was observed at least ten times. V gene TRBV27 combines with J gene TRBJ1-5; D gene ambiguous. The CDR3 is 13 amino acids. Trimming removed 1 base from V and 2 bases from J, with 3 bases in between. Per germline, CDR1 MNHEY and CDR2 SMNVEV (reference sequence). The CDR3 nucleotides read TGTGCCAGCAGTTTATTAGGCAATCAGCCCCAGCATTTT. Translating it yields CASSLLGNQPQHF.

This clonotype was found many times. The chain employs TRBV20-1 and TRBJ1-2; TRBD1 agrees at 10 bases. J gave up 7 bases and V 2 bases, and 7 bases lay outside the gene matches. The CDR3 spans 14 residues. CDR1 is DFQATT and CDR2 is SNEGSKA in the germline V gene (reference sequence). CDR3 nucleotides: TGCAGTGCTAGACCGGGACAGGGGAGTTTTGGCTACACCTTC. Amino acid sequence: CSARPGQGSFGYTF.

This clonotype was observed many times. The chain has TRBV7-2 and TRBJ1-2, with 9 bases aligning to TRBD1. CDR1 is SGHTA, CDR2 FQGNSA, per germline. The CDR3 loop spans 14 amino acids. V was clipped by 5 bases and J by 7 bases; unmatched bases: 8. Here the CDR3 DNA reads TGTGCCAGCAGCGTACAGGGGGCGCGTCTTGGCTACACCTTC. Protein product: CASSVQGARLGYTF.

The rearrangement links TRBV7-2 to TRBJ1-1; D is possibly TRBD1 (5 bases). Germline CDR1 SGHTA, CDR2 FQGNSA. The ends were cut back, 4 bases at V and 3 bases at J, with 9 bases in the middle. The CDR3 is 13 amino acids. The CDR3 DNA sequence: TGTGCCAGCAGCTCGGGACGGCACACTGAAGCTTTCTTT. It specifies CASSSGRHTEAFF. Supplemented by reference TRBV7-2 and TRBJ1-1, the full variable domain reads GAGVSQSPSNKVTEKGKDVELRCDPISGHTALYWYRQSLGQGLEFLIYFQGNSAPDKSGLPSDRFSAERTGGSVSTLTIQRTQQEDSAVYLCASSSGRHTEAFFGQGTRLTVV.

This clonotype was seen a single time. This rearrangement joins TRBV7-8 to TRBJ2-3; 10 nucleotides match TRBD2. V was clipped by 8 bases and J by 6 bases; unmatched bases: 11. CDR1 and CDR2 from the germline V gene are SGHVS and FQNEAQ. This CDR3 is 15 amino acids long. This chain's CDR3 is CASSRAGGPGDTQYF. The CDR3 nucleotides read TGTGCCAGCTCAAGAGCGGGGGGGCCCGGGGATACGCAGTATTTT.

This clonotype was counted at least ten times. The chain carries TRBV12-3 or TRBV12-4 and TRBJ1-5; D gene ambiguous. Trimming took 4 bases from V and 4 from J, leaving 8 bases between them. The CDR3 consists of 13 residues. In DNA form, the CDR3 reads TGTGCCAGCAGTTCAACCCAAAATCAGCCCCAGCATTTT. Its translation is CASSSTQNQPQHF.

This clonotype was counted ten times or more. This chain links TRBV12-3 or TRBV12-4 with TRBJ2-2; D is possibly TRBD1 or TRBD2 (5 bases each). CDR3 length equals 16 residues. The V and J ends lost 4 bases and 3 bases respectively, with 15 bases between them. The CDR3 sequence: CASSYWDGVHTGELFF. The CDR3 DNA follows: TGTGCCAGCAGTTACTGGGACGGAGTCCACACCGGGGAGCTGTTTTTT.

Ten or more counts support this clonotype. This chain joins TRBV7-2 and TRBJ1-2; D is possibly TRBD1 (5 bases). Germline CDR1 and CDR2: SGHTA and FQGNSA. Between the trimmed V and J ends, which lost 5 bases and 6 bases, there was a span of 13 bases. The CDR3 spans 13 residues. CDR3 sequence reads: CASSRAREDGYTF. CDR3 coding DNA: TGTGCCAGCAGCCGGGCCAGGGAGGATGGCTACACCTTC.

This clonotype has at least ten counts. The chain couples TRBV7-9 to TRBJ1-4; D might be TRBD1 (5 bases). V lost 1 base, J lost 4 bases, and 10 bases lay in between. CDR1 and CDR2 (germline): SEHNR, FQNEAQ (reference sequence). CDR3 length: 15 amino acids. Here the CDR3 DNA reads TGTGCCAGCAGCTTAGGGGGACTCAGTAATGAAAAACTGTTTTTT. It yields the protein CASSLGGLSNEKLFF. The whole variable domain, filled in from reference TRBV7-9 and TRBJ1-4, reads DTGVSQNPRHKITKRGQNVTFRCDPISEHNRLYWYRQTLGQGPEFLTYFQNEAQLEKSRLLSDRFSAERPKGSFSTLEIQRTEQGDSAMYLCASSLGGLSNEKLFFGSGTQLSVL.

This clonotype was counted ten times or more. CDR3 nucleotide sequence: TGCGCCAGCAGCCTCCTCGGCGATGAGCAGTTCTTC. As protein: CASSLLGDEQFF. The chain recombines TRBV5-1 with TRBJ2-1; no reliable D call. V was clipped by 4 bases and J by 8 bases, with 10 bases between them. The CDR3 has 12 residues. CDR1 is SGHRS and CDR2 is YFSETQ in the germline V gene.

About this clonotype itself: It is likely a read error, because the conserved phenylalanine at the end of the CDR3 is missing. DNA for the CDR3: TGCGCCAGCAGCTTGAAGGGTCGGGAGACCCAGTACCTC. Translation gives CASSLKGRETQYL. V usage is TRBV5-1 and J usage is TRBJ2-5, with no clear D. Germline CDR1 is SGHRS and CDR2 is YFSETQ. The CDR3 is 13 amino acids. Between the trimmed V and J ends, which lost 1 base and 5 bases, there was a span of 9 bases.

This clonotype has at least ten counts. The rearrangement uses TRBV5-1 and TRBJ2-1; 9 positions match TRBD1. The ends lost 0 bases at V and 5 bases at J; junction bases unmatched: 3. The CDR3 spans 15 residues. Germline V gene sequence: CDR1 SGHRS, CDR2 YFSETQ. The CDR3 DNA is TGCGCCAGCAGCTTGGGGGACAGGGTCAACAATGAGCAGTTCTTC. This sequence encodes CASSLGDRVNNEQFF.

This clonotype came up many times. The chain uses TRBV27 and TRBJ2-1; unclear D gene. CDR3 length equals 13 residues. V was trimmed by 2 bases and J by 4 bases, leaving 6 bases between them. Germline V CDR1 and CDR2: MNHEY, SMNVEV (reference sequence). The DNA of the CDR3 is TGTGCCAGCAGTTTACGGCAATACAATGAGCAGTTCTTC. Translating gives CASSLRQYNEQFF.

This clonotype was counted ten times or more. The genes are TRBV6-2 or TRBV6-3 and TRBJ2-1; TRBD1 matches at 7 bases. The germline V gene encodes CDR1 MNHEY and CDR2 SVGEGT. The CDR3 loop spans 18 amino acids. Trimming removed 5 bases from V and 6 bases from J; junction bases left unmatched: 19. CDR3 bases: TGTGCCAGCAGTCGTACAATTCCCGGGACAGTGTACCCCAATGAGCAGTTCTTC. This sequence encodes CASSRTIPGTVYPNEQFF.